This paragraph reports one T cell receptor beta chain. V was trimmed by 5 bases and J by 5 bases, leaving 12 bases between them. Germline CDR1 reads SEHNR; CDR2 reads FQNEAQ (reference sequence). This CDR3 region has 13 residues. Produced via immunoSEQ multiplex PCR; TCRdb's table is partial and in-frame only. Altogether more than 550,000 clones are present, 90% being singletons, with the ten largest covering 34%. This specimen comes from a study of shared clonotypes between healthy human individuals. Material for sequencing was memory CD8+ T cells from PBMCs. Subset noted: CD45RO+ cells pooled with CCR7-negative TemRA cells. J is TRBJ2-5 and V is TRBV7-9; D is unresolved. The sequence came from a young man in good health. Some clones in this sample may be carry-over from other donors' samples. As DNA, the CDR3 is TGTGCCAGCAGCCCAGGCCGGGCGGAGACCCAGTACTTC. Translating it yields CASSPGRAETQYF.